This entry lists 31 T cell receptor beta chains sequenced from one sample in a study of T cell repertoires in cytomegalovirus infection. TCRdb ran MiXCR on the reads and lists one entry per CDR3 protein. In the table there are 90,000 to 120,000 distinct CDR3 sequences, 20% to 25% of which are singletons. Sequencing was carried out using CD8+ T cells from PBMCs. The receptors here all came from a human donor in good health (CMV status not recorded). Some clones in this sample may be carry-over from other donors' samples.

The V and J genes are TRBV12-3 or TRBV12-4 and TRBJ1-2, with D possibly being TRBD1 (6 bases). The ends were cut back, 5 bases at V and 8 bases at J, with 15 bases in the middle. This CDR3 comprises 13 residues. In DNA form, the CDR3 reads TGTGCCAGCAGTCTCTCGACAGGAAAGGGCTACACCTTC. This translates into CASSLSTGKGYTF.

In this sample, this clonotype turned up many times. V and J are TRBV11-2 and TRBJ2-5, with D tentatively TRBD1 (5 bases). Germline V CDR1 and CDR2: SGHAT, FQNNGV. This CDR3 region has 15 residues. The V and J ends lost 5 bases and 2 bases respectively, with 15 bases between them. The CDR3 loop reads CASSREGVGQETQYF. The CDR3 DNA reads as TGTGCCAGCAGCAGGGAAGGGGTCGGTCAAGAGACCCAGTACTTC.

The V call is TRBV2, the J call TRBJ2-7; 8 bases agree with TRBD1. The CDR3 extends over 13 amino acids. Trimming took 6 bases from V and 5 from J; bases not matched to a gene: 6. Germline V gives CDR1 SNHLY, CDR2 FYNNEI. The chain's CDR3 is CASSRTGSHEQYF. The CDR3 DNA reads TGTGCCAGCAGCCGGACAGGGTCCCACGAGCAGTACTTC. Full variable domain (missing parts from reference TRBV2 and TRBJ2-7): EPEVTQTPSHQVTQMGQEVILRCVPISNHLYFYWYRQILGQKVEFLVSFYNNEISEKSEIFDDQFSVERPDGSNFTLKIRSTKLEDSAMYFCASSRTGSHEQYFGPGTRLTVT.

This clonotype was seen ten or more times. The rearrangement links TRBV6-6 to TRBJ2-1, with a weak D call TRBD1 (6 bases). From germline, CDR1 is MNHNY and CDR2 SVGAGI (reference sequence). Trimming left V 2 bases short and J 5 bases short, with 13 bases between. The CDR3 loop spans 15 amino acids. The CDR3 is CASSYQDSPNNEQFF. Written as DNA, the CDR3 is TGTGCCAGCAGTTACCAGGACAGCCCAAACAATGAGCAGTTCTTC.

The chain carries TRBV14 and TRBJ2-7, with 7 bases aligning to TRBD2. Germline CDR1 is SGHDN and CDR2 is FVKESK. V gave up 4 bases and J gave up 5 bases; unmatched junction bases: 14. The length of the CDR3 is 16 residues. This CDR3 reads CASSLRGEGLKDEQYF. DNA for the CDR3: TGTGCCAGCAGCCTTCGCGGGGAGGGTCTTAAGGACGAGCAGTACTTC.

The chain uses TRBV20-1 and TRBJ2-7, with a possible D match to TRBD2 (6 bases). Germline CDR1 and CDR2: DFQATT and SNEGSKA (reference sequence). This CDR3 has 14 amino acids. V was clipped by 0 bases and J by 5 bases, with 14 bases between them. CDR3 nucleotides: TGCAGTGCTAGAGATTCGGGGGTAGCGAACGAGCAGTACTTC. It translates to CSARDSGVANEQYF.

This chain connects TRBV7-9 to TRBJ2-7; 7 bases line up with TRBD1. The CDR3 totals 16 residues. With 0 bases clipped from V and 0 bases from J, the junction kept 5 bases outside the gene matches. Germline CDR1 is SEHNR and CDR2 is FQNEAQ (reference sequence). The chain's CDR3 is CASSLAPGQSSYEQYF. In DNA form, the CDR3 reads TGTGCCAGCAGCTTAGCACCGGGACAGAGCTCCTACGAGCAGTACTTC.

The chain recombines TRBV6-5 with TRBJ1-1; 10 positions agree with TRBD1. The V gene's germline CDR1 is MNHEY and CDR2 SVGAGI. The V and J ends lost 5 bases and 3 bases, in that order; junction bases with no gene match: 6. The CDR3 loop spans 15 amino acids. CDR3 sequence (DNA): TGTGCCAGCAGTGGTGACAGGGGGCTGGACACTGAAGCTTTCTTT. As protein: CASSGDRGLDTEAFF.

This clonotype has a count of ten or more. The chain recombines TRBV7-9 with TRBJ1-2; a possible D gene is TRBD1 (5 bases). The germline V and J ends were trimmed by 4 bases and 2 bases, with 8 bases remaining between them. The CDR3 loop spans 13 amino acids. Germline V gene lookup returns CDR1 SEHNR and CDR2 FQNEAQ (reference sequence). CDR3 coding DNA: TGTGCCAGCAGCTCAGACAGCAACTATGGCTACACCTTC. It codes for CASSSDSNYGYTF.

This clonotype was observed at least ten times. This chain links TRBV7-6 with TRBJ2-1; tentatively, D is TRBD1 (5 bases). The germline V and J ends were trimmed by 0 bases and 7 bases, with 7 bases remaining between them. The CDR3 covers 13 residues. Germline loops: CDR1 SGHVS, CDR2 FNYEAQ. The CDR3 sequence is CASSLAQGNEQFF. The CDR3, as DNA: TGTGCCAGCAGCTTAGCTCAGGGTAATGAGCAGTTCTTC.

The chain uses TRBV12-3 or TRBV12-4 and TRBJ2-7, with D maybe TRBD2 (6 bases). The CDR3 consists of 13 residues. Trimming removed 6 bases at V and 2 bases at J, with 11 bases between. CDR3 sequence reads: CASSRDSTYEQYF. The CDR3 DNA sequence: TGTGCCAGCAGCCGGGACTCGACCTACGAGCAGTACTTC.

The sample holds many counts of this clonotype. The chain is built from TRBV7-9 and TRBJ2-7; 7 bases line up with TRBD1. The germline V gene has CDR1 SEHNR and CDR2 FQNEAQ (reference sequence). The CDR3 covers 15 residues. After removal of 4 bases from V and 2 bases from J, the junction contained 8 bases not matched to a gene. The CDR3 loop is CASSSPGQHPYEQYF. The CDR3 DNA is TGTGCCAGCAGCTCCCCGGGACAGCACCCCTACGAGCAGTACTTC.

In DNA, the CDR3 is TGTGCCACCAGCAGAGATACCGGGACGAGCTCCTATAATTCACCCCTCCACTTT. This codes for CATSRDTGTSSYNSPLHF. The rearrangement joins TRBV15 to TRBJ1-6, with a possible D match to TRBD1 (5 bases). The CDR3 has 18 residues. The V end was cut by 0 bases, the J end by 0 bases, with 12 bases between. CDR1 is LNHNV, CDR2 YYDKDF, per germline (reference sequence).

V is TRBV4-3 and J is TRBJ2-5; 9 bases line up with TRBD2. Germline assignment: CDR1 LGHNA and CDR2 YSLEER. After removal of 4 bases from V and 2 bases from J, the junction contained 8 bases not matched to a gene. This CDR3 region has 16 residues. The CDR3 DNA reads TGCGCCAGCAGCCCCGGGAGCGGGGGGATACAAGAGACCCAGTACTTC. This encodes CASSPGSGGIQETQYF.

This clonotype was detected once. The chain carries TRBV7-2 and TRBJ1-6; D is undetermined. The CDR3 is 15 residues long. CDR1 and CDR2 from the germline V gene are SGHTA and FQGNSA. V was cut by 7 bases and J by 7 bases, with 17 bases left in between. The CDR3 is CASTGAGRGNSPLHF. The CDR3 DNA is TGTGCCAGCACCGGCGCCGGGCGAGGGAATTCACCCCTCCACTTT. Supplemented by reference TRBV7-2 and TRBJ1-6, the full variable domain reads GAGVSQSPSNKVTEKGKDVELRCDPISGHTALYWYRQSLGQGLEFLIYFQGNSAPDKSGLPSDRFSAERTGGSVSTLTIQRTQQEDSAVYLCASTGAGRGNSPLHFGNGTRLTVT.

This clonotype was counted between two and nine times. CDR3 protein: CASSLGDLNEQYF. As DNA, the CDR3 is TGTGCCAGCAGCTTAGGGGACCTAAACGAGCAGTACTTC. J is TRBJ2-7 and V is TRBV7-9; D may be TRBD1 or TRBD2 (5 bases each). This CDR3 contains 13 residues. Between the trimmed V and J ends, which lost 1 base and 5 bases, there was a span of 9 bases. CDR1 and CDR2 (germline): SEHNR, FQNEAQ (reference sequence).

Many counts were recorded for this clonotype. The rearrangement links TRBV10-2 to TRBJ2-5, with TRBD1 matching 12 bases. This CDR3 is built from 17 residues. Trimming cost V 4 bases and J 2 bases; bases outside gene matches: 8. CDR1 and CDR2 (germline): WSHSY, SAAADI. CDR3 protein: CASSAPGQGAQQETQYF. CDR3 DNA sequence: TGCGCCAGCAGTGCACCGGGACAGGGGGCACAACAAGAGACCCAGTACTTC.

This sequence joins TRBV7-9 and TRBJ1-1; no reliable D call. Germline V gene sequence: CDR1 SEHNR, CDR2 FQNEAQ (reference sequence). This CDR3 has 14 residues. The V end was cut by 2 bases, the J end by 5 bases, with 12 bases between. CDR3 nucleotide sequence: TGTGCCAGCAGCTTAATTGGGGATCTGACTGAAGCTTTCTTT. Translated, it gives CASSLIGDLTEAFF.

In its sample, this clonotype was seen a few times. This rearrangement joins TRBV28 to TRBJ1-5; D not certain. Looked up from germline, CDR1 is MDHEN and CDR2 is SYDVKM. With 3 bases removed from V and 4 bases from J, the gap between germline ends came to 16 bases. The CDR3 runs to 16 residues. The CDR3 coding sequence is TGTGCCAGCAGTTTCCCCCCGGGAAAGAAGAATCAGCCCCAGCATTTT. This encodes CASSFPPGKKNQPQHF.

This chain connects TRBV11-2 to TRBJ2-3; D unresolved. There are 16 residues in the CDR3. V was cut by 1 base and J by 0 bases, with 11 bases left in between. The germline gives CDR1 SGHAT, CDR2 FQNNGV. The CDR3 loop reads CASSLVVSPSTDTQYF. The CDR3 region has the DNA TGTGCCAGCAGCTTAGTCGTTAGCCCTAGCACAGATACGCAGTATTTT.

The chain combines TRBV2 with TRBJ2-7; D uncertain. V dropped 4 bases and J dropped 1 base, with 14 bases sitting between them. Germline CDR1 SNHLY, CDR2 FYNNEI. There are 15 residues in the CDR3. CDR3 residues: CASSVWWLSSYEQYF. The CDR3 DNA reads TGTGCCAGCAGTGTTTGGTGGCTCTCGTCCTACGAGCAGTACTTC.

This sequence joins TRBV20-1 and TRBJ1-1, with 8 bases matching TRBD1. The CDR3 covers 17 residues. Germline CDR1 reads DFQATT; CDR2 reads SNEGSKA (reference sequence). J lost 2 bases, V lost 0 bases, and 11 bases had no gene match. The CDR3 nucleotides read TGCAGTGCTAGAGATCGGACAGGGTTGGACCTTAACACTGAAGCTTTCTTT. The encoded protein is CSARDRTGLDLNTEAFF.

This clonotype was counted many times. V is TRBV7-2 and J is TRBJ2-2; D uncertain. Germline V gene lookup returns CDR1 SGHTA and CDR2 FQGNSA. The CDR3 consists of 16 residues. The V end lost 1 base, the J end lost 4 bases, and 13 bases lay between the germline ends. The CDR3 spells CASSLGGNFPTGELFF. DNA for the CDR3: TGTGCCAGCAGCTTAGGAGGCAACTTTCCCACCGGGGAGCTGTTTTTT.

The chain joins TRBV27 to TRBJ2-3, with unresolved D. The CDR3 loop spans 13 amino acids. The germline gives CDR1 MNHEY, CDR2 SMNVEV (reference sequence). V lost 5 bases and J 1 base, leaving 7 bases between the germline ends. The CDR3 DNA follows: TGTGCCAGCAGTGACCGCGGCACAGATACGCAGTATTTT. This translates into CASSDRGTDTQYF.

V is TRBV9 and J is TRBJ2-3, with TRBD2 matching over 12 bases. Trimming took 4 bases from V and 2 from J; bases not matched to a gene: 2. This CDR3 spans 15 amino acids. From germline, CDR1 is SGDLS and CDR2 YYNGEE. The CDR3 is CASSTSGGTTDTQYF. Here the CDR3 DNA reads TGTGCCAGCAGCACTAGCGGGGGGACCACAGATACGCAGTATTTT.

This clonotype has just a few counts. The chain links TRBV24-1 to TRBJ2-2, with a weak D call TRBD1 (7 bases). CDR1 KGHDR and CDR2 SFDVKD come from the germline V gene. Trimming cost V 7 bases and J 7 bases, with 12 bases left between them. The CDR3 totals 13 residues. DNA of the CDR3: TGTGCCACCAGCCGACAGGGAGGCGGGGAGCTGTTTTTT. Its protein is CATSRQGGGELFF.

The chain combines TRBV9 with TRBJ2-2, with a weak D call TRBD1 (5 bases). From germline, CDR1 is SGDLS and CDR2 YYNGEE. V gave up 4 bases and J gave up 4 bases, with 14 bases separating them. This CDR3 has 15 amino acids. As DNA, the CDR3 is TGTGCCAGCAGCATAAACGACAGCCCCACCGGGGAGCTGTTTTTT. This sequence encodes CASSINDSPTGELFF.

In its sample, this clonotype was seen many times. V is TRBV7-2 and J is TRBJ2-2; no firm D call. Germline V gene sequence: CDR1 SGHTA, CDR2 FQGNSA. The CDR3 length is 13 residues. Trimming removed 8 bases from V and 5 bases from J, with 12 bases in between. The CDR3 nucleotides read TGTGCCAGCCTGAAACCCAGTACCGGGGAGCTGTTTTTT. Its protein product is CASLKPSTGELFF.

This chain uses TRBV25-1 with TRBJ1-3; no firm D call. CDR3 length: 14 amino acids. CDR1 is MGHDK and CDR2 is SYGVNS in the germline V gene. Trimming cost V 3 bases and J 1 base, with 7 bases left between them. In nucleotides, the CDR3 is TGTGCCAGCAGTGAGGGAGGTTCTGGAAACACCATATATTTT. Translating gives CASSEGGSGNTIYF.

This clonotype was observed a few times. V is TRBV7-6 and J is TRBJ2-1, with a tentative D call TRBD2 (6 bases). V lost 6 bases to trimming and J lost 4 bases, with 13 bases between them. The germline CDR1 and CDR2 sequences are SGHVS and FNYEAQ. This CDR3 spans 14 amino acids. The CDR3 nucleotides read TGTGCCAGCAGTACGGCGGGACCTTACAATGAGCAGTTCTTC. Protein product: CASSTAGPYNEQFF.

The DNA for the CDR3 is TGTGCCAGCAGTTTTCCCCCGGTGTACTCTGGAAACACCATATATTTT. Protein product: CASSFPPVYSGNTIYF. V usage is TRBV12-3 or TRBV12-4 and J usage is TRBJ1-3; no definite D call. This CDR3 is built from 16 residues. V gave up 3 bases and J gave up 0 bases, with 12 bases separating them.